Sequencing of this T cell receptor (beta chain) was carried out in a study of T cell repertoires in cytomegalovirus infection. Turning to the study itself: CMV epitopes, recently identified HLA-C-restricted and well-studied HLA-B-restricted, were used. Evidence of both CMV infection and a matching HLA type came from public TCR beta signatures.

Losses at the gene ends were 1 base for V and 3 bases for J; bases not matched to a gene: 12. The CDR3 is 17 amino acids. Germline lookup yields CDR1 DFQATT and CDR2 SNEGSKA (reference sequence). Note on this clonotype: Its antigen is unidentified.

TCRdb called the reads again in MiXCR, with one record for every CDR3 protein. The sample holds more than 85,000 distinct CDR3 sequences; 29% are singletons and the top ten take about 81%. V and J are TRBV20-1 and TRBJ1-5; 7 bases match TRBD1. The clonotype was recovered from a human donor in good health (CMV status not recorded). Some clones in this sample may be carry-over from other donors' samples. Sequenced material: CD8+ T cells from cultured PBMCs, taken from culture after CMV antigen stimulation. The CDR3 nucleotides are TGCAGTGCTAGAGTTCAGCAGGGGGTGGGTTTCAATCAGCCCCAGCATTTT. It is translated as CSARVQQGVGFNQPQHF.